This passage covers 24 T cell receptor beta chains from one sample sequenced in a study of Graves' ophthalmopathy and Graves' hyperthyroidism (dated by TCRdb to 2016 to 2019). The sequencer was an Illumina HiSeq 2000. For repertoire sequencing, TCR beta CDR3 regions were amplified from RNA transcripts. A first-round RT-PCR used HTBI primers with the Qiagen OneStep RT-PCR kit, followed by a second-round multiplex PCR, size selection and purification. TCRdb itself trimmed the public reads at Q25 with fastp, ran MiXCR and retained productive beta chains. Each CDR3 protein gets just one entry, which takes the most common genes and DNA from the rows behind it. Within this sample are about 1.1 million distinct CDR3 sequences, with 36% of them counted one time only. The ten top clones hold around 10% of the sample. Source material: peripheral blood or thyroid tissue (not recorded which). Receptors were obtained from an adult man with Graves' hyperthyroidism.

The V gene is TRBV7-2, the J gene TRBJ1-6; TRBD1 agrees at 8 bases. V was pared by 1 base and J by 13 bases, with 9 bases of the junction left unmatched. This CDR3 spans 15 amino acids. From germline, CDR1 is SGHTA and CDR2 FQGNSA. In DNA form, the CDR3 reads TGTGCCAGCAGCTTAGGAACAGGGGGGAATCAGCCCCTCCACTTT. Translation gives CASSLGTGGNQPLHF.

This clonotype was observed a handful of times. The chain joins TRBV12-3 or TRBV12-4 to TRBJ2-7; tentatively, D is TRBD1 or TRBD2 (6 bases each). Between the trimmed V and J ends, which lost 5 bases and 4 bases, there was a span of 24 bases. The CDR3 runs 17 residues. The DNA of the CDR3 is TGTGCCAGCAGTCCGGGGGCCGGGGACGGGGTCCCTTACGAGCAGTACTTC. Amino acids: CASSPGAGDGVPYEQYF.

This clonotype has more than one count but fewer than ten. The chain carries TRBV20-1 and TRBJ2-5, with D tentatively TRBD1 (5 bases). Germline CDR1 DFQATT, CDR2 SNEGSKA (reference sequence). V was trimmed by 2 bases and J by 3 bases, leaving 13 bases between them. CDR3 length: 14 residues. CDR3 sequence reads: CSARQGEEKETQYF. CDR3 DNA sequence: TGCAGTGCTAGACAGGGTGAAGAGAAAGAGACCCAGTACTTC.

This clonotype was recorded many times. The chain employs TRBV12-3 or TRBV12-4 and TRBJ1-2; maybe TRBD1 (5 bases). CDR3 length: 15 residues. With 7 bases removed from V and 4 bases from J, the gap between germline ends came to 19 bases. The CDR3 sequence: CASIPGPETGYGYTF. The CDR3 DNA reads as TGTGCCAGCATTCCTGGACCGGAAACAGGCTATGGCTACACCTTC.

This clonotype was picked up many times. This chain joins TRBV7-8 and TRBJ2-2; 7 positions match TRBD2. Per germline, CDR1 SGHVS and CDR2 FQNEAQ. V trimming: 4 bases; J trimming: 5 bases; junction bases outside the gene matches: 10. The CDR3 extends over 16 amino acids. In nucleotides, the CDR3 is TGTGCCAGCAGCTGGGAGGGGTCCGTTGGAACCGGGGAGCTGTTTTTT. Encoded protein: CASSWEGSVGTGELFF.

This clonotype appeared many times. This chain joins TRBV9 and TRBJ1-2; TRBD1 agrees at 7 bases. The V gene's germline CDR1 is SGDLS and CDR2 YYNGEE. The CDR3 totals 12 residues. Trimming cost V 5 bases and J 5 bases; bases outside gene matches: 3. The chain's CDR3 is CASSTGEYGYTF. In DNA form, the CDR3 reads TGTGCCAGCAGTACAGGGGAATATGGCTACACCTTC.

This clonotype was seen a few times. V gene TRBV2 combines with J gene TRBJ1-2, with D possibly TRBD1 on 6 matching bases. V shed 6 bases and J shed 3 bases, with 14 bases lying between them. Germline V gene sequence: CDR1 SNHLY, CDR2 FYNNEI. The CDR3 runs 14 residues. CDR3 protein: CASSLRGVDYGYTF. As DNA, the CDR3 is TGTGCCAGCAGCTTAAGGGGGGTTGACTATGGCTACACCTTC.

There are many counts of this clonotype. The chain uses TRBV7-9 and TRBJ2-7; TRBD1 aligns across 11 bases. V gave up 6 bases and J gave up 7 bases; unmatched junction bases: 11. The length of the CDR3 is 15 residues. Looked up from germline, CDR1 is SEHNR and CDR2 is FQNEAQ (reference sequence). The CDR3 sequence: CASRGGQGVREEQYF. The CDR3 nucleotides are TGTGCCAGCAGGGGGGGACAGGGGGTACGGGAAGAGCAGTACTTC. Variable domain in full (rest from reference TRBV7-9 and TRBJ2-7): DTGVSQNPRHKITKRGQNVTFRCDPISEHNRLYWYRQTLGQGPEFLTYFQNEAQLEKSRLLSDRFSAERPKGSFSTLEIQRTEQGDSAMYLCASRGGQGVREEQYFGPGTRLTVT.

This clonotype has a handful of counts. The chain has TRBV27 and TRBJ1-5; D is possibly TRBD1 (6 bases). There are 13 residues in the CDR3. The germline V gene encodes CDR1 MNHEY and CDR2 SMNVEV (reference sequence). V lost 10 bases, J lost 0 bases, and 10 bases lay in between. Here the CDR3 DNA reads TGTGCCACCGGACAGCATAGCAATCAGCCCCAGCATTTT. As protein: CATGQHSNQPQHF.

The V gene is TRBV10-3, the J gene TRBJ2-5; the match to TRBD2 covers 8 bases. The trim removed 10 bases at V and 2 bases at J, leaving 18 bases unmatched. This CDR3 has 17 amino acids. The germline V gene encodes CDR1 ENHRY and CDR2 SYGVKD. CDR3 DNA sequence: TGTGCCAGCAGCCGCTTAATAGGCGGGAGGCGACAAGAGACCCAGTACTTC. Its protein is CASSRLIGGRRQETQYF.

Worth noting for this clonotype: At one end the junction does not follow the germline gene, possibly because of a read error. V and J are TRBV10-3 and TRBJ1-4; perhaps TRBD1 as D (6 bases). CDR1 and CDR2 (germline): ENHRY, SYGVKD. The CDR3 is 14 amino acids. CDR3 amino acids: CASSSGQRNEKLFF. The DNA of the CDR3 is TGTGCCAGCAGTTCCGGACAGCGGAATGAAAAACTGTTTTTT.

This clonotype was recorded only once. Here the CDR3 reads CASSLGGGPGRELFF. CDR3 nucleotide sequence: TGTGCCAGCAGCTTAGGAGGAGGGCCTGGAAGGGAGCTGTTTTTT. The chain uses TRBV7-2 and TRBJ2-2; tentative D call: TRBD2 (6 bases). CDR3 length equals 15 residues. CDR1 SGHTA and CDR2 FQGNSA come from the germline V gene. Trimming removed 1 base from V and 9 bases from J, with 15 bases in between.

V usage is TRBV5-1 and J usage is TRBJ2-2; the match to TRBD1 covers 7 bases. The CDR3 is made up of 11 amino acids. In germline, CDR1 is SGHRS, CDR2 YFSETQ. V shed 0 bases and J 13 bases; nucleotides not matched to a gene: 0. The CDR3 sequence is CASSLDRGLFF. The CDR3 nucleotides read TGCGCCAGCAGCTTGGACAGGGGGCTGTTTTTT.

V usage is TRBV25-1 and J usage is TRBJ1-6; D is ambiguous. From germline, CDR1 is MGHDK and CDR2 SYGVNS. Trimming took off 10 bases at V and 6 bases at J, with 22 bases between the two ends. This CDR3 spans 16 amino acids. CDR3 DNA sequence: TGTGCCACCATCTCCACGGGGAGGAGACTTAATTCACCCCTCCACTTT. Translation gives CATISTGRRLNSPLHF.

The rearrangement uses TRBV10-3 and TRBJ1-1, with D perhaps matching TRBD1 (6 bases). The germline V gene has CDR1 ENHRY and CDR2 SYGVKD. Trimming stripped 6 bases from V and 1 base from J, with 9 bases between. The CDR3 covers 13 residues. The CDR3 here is CAIRRTANTEAFF. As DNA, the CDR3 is TGTGCCATCAGAAGGACAGCGAACACTGAAGCTTTCTTT.

This chain's CDR3 is CASQSGDSTNEQFF. CDR3 DNA sequence: TGTGCCAGTCAGTCGGGAGATTCCACGAATGAGCAGTTCTTC. The V gene is TRBV6-4, the J gene TRBJ2-1, with D possibly being TRBD2 (6 bases). The germline V gene has CDR1 MRHNA and CDR2 SNTAGT. Between the trimmed V and J ends, which lost 9 bases and 7 bases, there was a span of 19 bases. The length of the CDR3 is 14 residues.

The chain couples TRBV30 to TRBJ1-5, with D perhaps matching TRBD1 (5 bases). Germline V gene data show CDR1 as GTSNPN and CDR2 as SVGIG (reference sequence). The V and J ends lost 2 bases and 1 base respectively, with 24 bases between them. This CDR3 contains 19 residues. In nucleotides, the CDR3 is TGTGCCTGGAGTAGACGCGTCGGGACGACCGGGACGAGCAATCAGCCCCAGCATTTT. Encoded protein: CAWSRRVGTTGTSNQPQHF.

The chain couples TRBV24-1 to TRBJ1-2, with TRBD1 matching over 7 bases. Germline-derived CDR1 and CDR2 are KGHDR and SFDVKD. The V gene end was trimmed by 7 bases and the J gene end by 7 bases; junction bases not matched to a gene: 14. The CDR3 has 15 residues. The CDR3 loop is CATRDGTESASGYTF. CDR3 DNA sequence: TGTGCCACCAGAGACGGGACAGAATCCGCAAGTGGCTACACCTTC.

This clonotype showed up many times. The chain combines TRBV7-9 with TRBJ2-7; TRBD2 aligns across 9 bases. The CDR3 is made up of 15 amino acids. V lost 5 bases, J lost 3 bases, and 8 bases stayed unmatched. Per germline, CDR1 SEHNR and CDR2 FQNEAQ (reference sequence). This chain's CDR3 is CASSPQVAGVYEQYF. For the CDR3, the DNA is TGTGCCAGCAGCCCACAAGTAGCGGGAGTCTACGAGCAGTACTTC.

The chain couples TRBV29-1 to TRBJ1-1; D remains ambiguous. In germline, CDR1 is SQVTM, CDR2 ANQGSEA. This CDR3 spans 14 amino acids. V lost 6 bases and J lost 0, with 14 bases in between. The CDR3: CSVARTGMNTEAFF. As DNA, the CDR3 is TGCAGCGTCGCTCGAACTGGTATGAACACTGAAGCTTTCTTT.

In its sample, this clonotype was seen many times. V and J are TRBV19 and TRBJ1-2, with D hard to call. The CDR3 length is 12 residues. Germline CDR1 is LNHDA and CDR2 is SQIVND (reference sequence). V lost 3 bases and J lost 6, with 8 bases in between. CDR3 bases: TGTGCCAGTAGTATGGGTTCCGATGGCTACACCTTC. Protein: CASSMGSDGYTF.

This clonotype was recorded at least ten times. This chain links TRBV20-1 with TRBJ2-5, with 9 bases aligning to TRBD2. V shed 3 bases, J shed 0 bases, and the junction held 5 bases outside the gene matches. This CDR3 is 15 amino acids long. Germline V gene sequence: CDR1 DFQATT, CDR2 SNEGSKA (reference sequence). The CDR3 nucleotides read TGCAGTGCTAGGTCCCTAGCGGGAAACCAAGAGACCCAGTACTTC. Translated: CSARSLAGNQETQYF.

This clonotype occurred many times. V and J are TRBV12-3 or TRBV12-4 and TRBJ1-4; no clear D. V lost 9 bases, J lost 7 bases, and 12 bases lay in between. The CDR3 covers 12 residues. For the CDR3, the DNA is TGTGCCAGTGGGCGGGGTTCTGAAAAACTGTTTTTT. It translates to CASGRGSEKLFF.

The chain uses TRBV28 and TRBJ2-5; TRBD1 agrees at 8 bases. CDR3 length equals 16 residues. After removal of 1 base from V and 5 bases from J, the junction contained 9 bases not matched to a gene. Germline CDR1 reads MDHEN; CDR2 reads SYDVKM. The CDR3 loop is CASSLSDRAGGETQYF. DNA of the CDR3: TGTGCCAGCAGTTTATCGGACAGGGCCGGTGGTGAGACCCAGTACTTC.